One sample yielded the 16 T cell receptor beta chains listed below, sequenced in a study of T cells after yellow fever vaccination. TCRdb redid the calling of the 5' RACE reads with MiXCR, one entry per CDR3 protein. The sample includes roughly 310,000 distinct CDR3 sequences, 8.7% seen only once; the top ten take roughly 17%. The sample consisted of PBMCs, taken on the day of the first yellow fever vaccination. The receptor set was obtained from a man aged 18 to 35 who received the YFV17D yellow fever vaccine.

This clonotype was seen a handful of times. This chain uses TRBV10-2 with TRBJ2-3, with 10 bases that match TRBD1. Unmatched junction bases numbered 4, after V lost 1 base and J lost 3 bases. The CDR3 is made up of 16 amino acids. Per the germline V gene, CDR1 is WSHSY and CDR2 is SAAADI. The CDR3 loop is CASSEYRTGGTDTQYF. In DNA form, the CDR3 reads TGCGCCAGCAGTGAGTACAGGACAGGGGGAACAGATACGCAGTATTTT.

This clonotype was seen at least ten times. The chain carries TRBV29-1 and TRBJ2-1; D might be TRBD1 (5 bases). Trimming took off 7 bases at V and 3 bases at J, with 10 bases between the two ends. The CDR3 totals 12 residues. Germline V lookup: CDR1 SQVTM, CDR2 ANQGSEA. The CDR3 DNA is TGCAGCGGGGGCCTAATCTACAATGAGCAGTTCTTC. Its translation is CSGGLIYNEQFF.

This clonotype has just a few counts. The chain uses TRBV7-2 and TRBJ2-1, with 12 bases lining up with TRBD2. This CDR3 spans 16 amino acids. In germline, CDR1 is SGHTA, CDR2 FQGNSA. Trimming removed 6 bases from V and 4 bases from J; junction bases left unmatched: 7. DNA for the CDR3: TGTGCCAGCAGGATGACTAGCGGGGGCCGGTACAATGAGCAGTTCTTC. This encodes CASRMTSGGRYNEQFF.

The genes are TRBV7-2 and TRBJ2-2; D call uncertain. The germline CDR1 and CDR2 sequences are SGHTA and FQGNSA. V was cut by 2 bases and J by 7 bases, with 8 bases left in between. The CDR3 is made up of 13 amino acids. CDR3 nucleotide sequence: TGTGCCAGCAGCTTAAGGGAATACGGGGAGCTGTTTTTT. Translation: CASSLREYGELFF.

This clonotype was seen repeatedly, ten times or more. The rearrangement links TRBV29-1 to TRBJ1-1, with a possible D match to TRBD1 (6 bases). This CDR3 has 14 residues. Germline CDR1 SQVTM, CDR2 ANQGSEA. The V gene lost 0 bases and the J gene lost 3 bases, with 11 bases spanning the gap. CDR3 residues: CSVEERGRYTEAFF. In DNA form, the CDR3 reads TGCAGCGTTGAAGAACGGGGGCGGTACACTGAAGCTTTCTTT.

The rearrangement joins TRBV20-1 to TRBJ2-5; TRBD2 might be the D (6 bases). The V and J ends lost 1 base and 3 bases respectively, with 12 bases between them. Germline assignment: CDR1 DFQATT and CDR2 SNEGSKA (reference sequence). The CDR3 extends over 14 amino acids. The CDR3 DNA is TGCAGTGCTAGAGCCGGGACTGGTAAAGAGACCCAGTACTTC. Its translation is CSARAGTGKETQYF.

A note on this clonotype: This may be a read error: a much more frequent sequence differs by one nucleotide. The CDR3 spells CASSFLGAEKLFF. CDR3 sequence (DNA): TGTGCCAGCAGTTTCCTGGGGGCTGAAAAACTGTTTTTT. The chain combines TRBV12-3 or TRBV12-4 with TRBJ1-4, with a possible D match to TRBD1 (6 bases). The CDR3 covers 13 residues. The V and J ends lost 3 bases and 7 bases respectively, with 9 bases between them.

This clonotype occurred many times. The genes are TRBV12-3 or TRBV12-4 and TRBJ2-7; 9 nucleotides match TRBD1. Germline trimming cut 1 base from V and 5 bases from J; bases unmatched to any gene: 9. The CDR3 is 16 amino acids. The DNA for the CDR3 is TGTGCCAGCAGTTTAGATGGTACAGGGGGCAACGACGAGCAGTACGTC. Its protein product is CASSLDGTGGNDEQYV.

The chain joins TRBV7-3 to TRBJ2-3; D gene ambiguous. Trimming pared 5 bases from V and 0 bases from J, leaving 12 bases between. The CDR3 has 15 amino acids. Germline CDR1 and CDR2: SGHTA and FQGTGA. CDR3 region: CASSPSRASTDTQYF. CDR3 DNA sequence: TGTGCCAGCAGCCCAAGCCGGGCCAGCACAGATACGCAGTATTTT. Full variable domain (missing parts from reference TRBV7-3 and TRBJ2-3): GAGVSQTPSNKVTEKGKYVELRCDPISGHTALYWYRQSLGQGPEFLIYFQGTGAADDSGLPNDRFFAVRPEGSVSTLKIQRTERGDSAVYLCASSPSRASTDTQYFGPGTRLTVL.

Only a few counts were recorded for this clonotype. The chain combines TRBV5-1 with TRBJ1-1; 10 bases line up with TRBD1. The CDR3 runs to 15 residues. The junction had 4 bases not matched to a gene; V was cut back by 5 bases and J by 0 bases. Germline V gene data show CDR1 as SGHRS and CDR2 as YFSETQ. DNA for the CDR3: TGCGCCAGCAGGACAGGGGGCTATGTGAACACTGAAGCTTTCTTT. Translation: CASRTGGYVNTEAFF.

A few counts support this clonotype. This chain uses TRBV20-1 with TRBJ1-1; 11 bases match TRBD1. CDR1 and CDR2 (germline): DFQATT, SNEGSKA (reference sequence). V shed 3 bases and J 4 bases; nucleotides not matched to a gene: 7. There are 15 residues in the CDR3. The CDR3 DNA follows: TGCAGTGCTAGTAAGCAAGGGACAGGGGGCACTGAAGCTTTCTTT. Translated: CSASKQGTGGTEAFF.

There are a few counts of this clonotype. The rearrangement links TRBV11-2 to TRBJ2-2; D may match TRBD1 or TRBD2 (7 bases each). Trimming left V 0 bases short and J 1 base short, with 15 bases between. CDR1 and CDR2 from the germline V gene are SGHAT and FQNNGV. CDR3 length: 18 residues. CDR3 sequence: CASSLDQGGSVNTGELFF. In DNA form, the CDR3 reads TGTGCCAGCAGCTTAGATCAGGGGGGGTCCGTGAACACCGGGGAGCTGTTTTTT.

This clonotype has just a few counts. The chain employs TRBV19 and TRBJ2-5; tentatively, D is TRBD2 (6 bases). The CDR3 loop spans 15 amino acids. Trimming took off 0 bases at V and 5 bases at J, with 13 bases between the two ends. Per the germline V gene, CDR1 is LNHDA and CDR2 is SQIVND (reference sequence). CDR3 region: CASSIEGRTWETQYF. In DNA, the CDR3 is TGTGCCAGTAGTATAGAAGGGAGGACGTGGGAGACCCAGTACTTC.

This clonotype was picked up many times. This rearrangement joins TRBV7-2 to TRBJ2-2; either TRBD1 or TRBD2 may supply D (5 bases each). The CDR3 is 13 residues long. Looked up from germline, CDR1 is SGHTA and CDR2 is FQGNSA. V gave up 0 bases and J gave up 6 bases, with 5 bases separating them. The CDR3 DNA reads TGTGCCAGCAGCTTAGCGGGGGCCGGGGAGCTGTTTTTT. Translated: CASSLAGAGELFF.

This clonotype was found many times. The V and J genes are TRBV24-1 and TRBJ2-5, with 7 bases aligning to TRBD1. From germline, CDR1 is KGHDR and CDR2 SFDVKD. Trimming removed 5 bases from V and 0 bases from J; junction bases left unmatched: 5. CDR3 size: 15 residues. This chain's CDR3 is CATSANTGDQETQYF. The CDR3 nucleotides are TGTGCCACCAGTGCAAATACAGGGGACCAAGAGACCCAGTACTTC.

This clonotype was picked up many times. CDR3 sequence (DNA): TGTGCCAGCAGTGTGGGGGCCAGCGGCGAGCAGTACGTC. Residues: CASSVGASGEQYV. V is TRBV6-1 and J is TRBJ2-7; a weak D match, TRBD1 (6 bases). The V and J ends lost 4 bases and 6 bases respectively, with 13 bases between them. The germline V gene encodes CDR1 MNHNS and CDR2 SASEGT. The CDR3 is 13 residues long.